This entry concerns a single T cell receptor (beta chain). As yet, its antigen is unknown. The data derive from a study of monozygotic twins with inflammatory bowel disease. The study's findings and limits: Variability may have been added to patient repertoires by differing immunosuppressive treatments. The data gave no support to a single strong IBD-associated signal or clonotype. Differing T cell subtypes remained indistinguishable.

The CDR3 runs to 14 residues. From germline, CDR1 is SQVTM and CDR2 ANQGSEA. Making each TCR library took approximately 3,400 ng of total RNA. Using the 5' RACE reads, TCRdb records one entry per CDR3 protein without DNA. Its table records approximately 400,000 distinct CDR3 sequences. V usage is TRBV29-1 and J usage is TRBJ2-4. The specimen sequenced was blood. The receptor was derived from a human donor with ulcerative colitis or Crohn's disease, or a healthy co-twin of an affected twin (not recorded which). CDR3 sequence: CSVEDYGIRNIQYF.